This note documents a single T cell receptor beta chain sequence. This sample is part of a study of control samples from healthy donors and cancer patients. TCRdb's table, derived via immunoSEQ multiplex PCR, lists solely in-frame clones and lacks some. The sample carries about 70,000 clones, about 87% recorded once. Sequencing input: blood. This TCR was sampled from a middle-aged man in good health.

In DNA, the CDR3 is TGTGCCAGCAGCCAAAGACAGGGTCTTAACTATGGCTACACCTTC. Protein: CASSQRQGLNYGYTF. The chain recombines TRBV7-2 with TRBJ1-2; the match to TRBD1 covers 7 bases. The junction had 7 bases not matched to a gene; V was cut back by 5 bases and J by 1 base. This CDR3 has 15 amino acids. Germline assignment: CDR1 SGHTA and CDR2 FQGNSA.